This is a list of T cell receptor beta chains from one sample in a study of CD8 T cells in ankylosing spondylitis. A single record per CDR3 protein comes from TCRdb applying MiXCR to the 5' RACE reads. The sample contains some 840,000 distinct CDR3 sequences, 12% of which appear only once. Source material: blood, either unsorted or a sorted T cell fraction (not recorded which). The source is a male donor with ankylosing spondylitis. Each CDR3 is given with its conserved first and last residue. D genes are given only for firm matches. Rows may omit the clone size; those that give it use once, few, many or a size class.

D gene: TRBD1; clone size: many; J gene: TRBJ1-2; V gene: TRBV12-3/TRBV12-4; CDR3 protein: CASSSLRRTGGAGYTF; CDR3 DNA: TGTGCCAGCAGTTCCCTTCGAAGGACAGGGGGCGCCGGCTACACCTTC
D gene: -; clone size: few; J gene: TRBJ2-3; V gene: TRBV10-3; CDR3 protein: CAISERGGVADTQYF; CDR3 DNA: TGTGCCATCAGTGAGAGAGGAGGGGTGGCAGATACGCAGTATTTT
D gene: -; clone size: many; J gene: TRBJ1-1; V gene: TRBV7-9; CDR3 protein: CASSLGEGLGTEAFF; CDR3 DNA: TGTGCCAGCAGTTTAGGGGAGGGGCTCGGCACTGAAGCTTTCTTT
D gene: TRBD2; clone size: -; J gene: TRBJ2-7; V gene: TRBV6-5; CDR3 protein: CASSYSPGLAGFGNYEQYF; CDR3 DNA: TGTGCCAGCAGTTACTCCCCTGGACTAGCGGGATTTGGCAACTACGAGCAGTACTTC
D gene: TRBD2; clone size: -; J gene: TRBJ2-4; V gene: TRBV20-1; CDR3 protein: CSARVAGAENIQYF; CDR3 DNA: TGCAGTGCTAGAGTAGCGGGAGCTGAGAACATTCAGTACTTC
D gene: -; clone size: -; J gene: TRBJ2-1; V gene: TRBV15; CDR3 protein: CATRGMPLDNEQFF; CDR3 DNA: TGTGCCACCAGGGGGATGCCGCTTGACAATGAGCAGTTCTTC
D gene: -; clone size: few; J gene: TRBJ2-2; V gene: TRBV7-2; CDR3 protein: CASSRTAAGELFF; CDR3 DNA: TGTGCCAGCAGCCGGACAGCGGCCGGGGAGCTGTTTTTT
D gene: -; clone size: few; J gene: TRBJ2-7; V gene: TRBV10-2; CDR3 protein: CASSEPVGDYEQYF; CDR3 DNA: TGCGCCAGCAGTGAACCAGTAGGCGATTACGAGCAGTACTTC
D gene: TRBD1; clone size: many; J gene: TRBJ2-7; V gene: TRBV7-2; CDR3 protein: CASSSPGQTYYEQYF; CDR3 DNA: TGTGCCAGCAGCTCTCCGGGACAGACATACTACGAGCAGTACTTC
D gene: TRBD1; clone size: -; J gene: TRBJ2-5; V gene: TRBV11-3; CDR3 protein: CASSFRTGWETQYF; CDR3 DNA: TGTGCCAGCAGCTTCAGGACAGGGTGGGAGACCCAGTACTTC
D gene: -; clone size: few; J gene: TRBJ1-4; V gene: TRBV9; CDR3 protein: CASSVDAMDEKLFF; CDR3 DNA: TGTGCCAGCAGCGTAGACGCAATGGATGAAAAACTGTTTTTT
D gene: -; clone size: -; J gene: TRBJ1-4; V gene: TRBV28; CDR3 protein: CASSLVGGVDEKLFF; CDR3 DNA: TGTGCCAGCAGTTTAGTAGGTGGGGTGGATGAAAAACTGTTTTTT
D gene: -; clone size: once; J gene: TRBJ2-1; V gene: TRBV18; CDR3 protein: CASSPPNSYNEQFF; CDR3 DNA: TGTGCCAGCTCACCACCGAACTCGTACAATGAGCAGTTCTTC
D gene: -; clone size: -; J gene: TRBJ1-6; V gene: TRBV6-6; CDR3 protein: CASSHNSPLHF; CDR3 DNA: TGTGCCAGCAGTCATAATTCACCCCTCCACTTT
D gene: TRBD2; clone size: -; J gene: TRBJ2-3; V gene: TRBV5-1; CDR3 protein: CASSWGTRASTDTQYF; CDR3 DNA: TGCGCCAGCAGCTGGGGGACTAGAGCTAGCACAGATACGCAGTATTTT
D gene: -; clone size: few; J gene: TRBJ2-1; V gene: TRBV10-3; CDR3 protein: CAISEYAPRDNEQFF; CDR3 DNA: TGTGCCATCAGTGAGTACGCCCCTCGGGACAATGAGCAGTTCTTC
D gene: -; clone size: -; J gene: TRBJ2-5; V gene: TRBV7-9; CDR3 protein: CASSLRPNQETQYF; CDR3 DNA: TGTGCCAGCAGCTTGCGTCCAAACCAAGAGACCCAGTACTTC
D gene: -; clone size: few; J gene: TRBJ2-7; V gene: TRBV15; CDR3 protein: CATSRPGRGYEQYF; CDR3 DNA: TGTGCCACCAGCAGACCGGGCAGGGGTTACGAGCAGTACTTC
D gene: TRBD1; clone size: once; J gene: TRBJ2-7; V gene: TRBV7-9; CDR3 protein: CASSLPPGQGDYEQYF; CDR3 DNA: TGTGCCAGCAGTTTACCCCCGGGACAGGGAGACTACGAGCAGTACTTC
D gene: TRBD1; clone size: many; J gene: TRBJ2-1; V gene: TRBV29-1; CDR3 protein: CSVAGTGSYNEQFF; CDR3 DNA: TGCAGCGTTGCCGGGACAGGCTCCTACAATGAGCAGTTCTTC
D gene: TRBD2; clone size: -; J gene: TRBJ2-3; V gene: TRBV4-3; CDR3 protein: CASSQDWLAGDTQYF; CDR3 DNA: TGCGCCAGCAGCCAAGATTGGCTAGCGGGAGATACGCAGTATTTT
D gene: -; clone size: -; J gene: TRBJ2-7; V gene: TRBV6-1; CDR3 protein: CASSEVPGHPYEQYF; CDR3 DNA: TGTGCCAGCAGTGAAGTGCCGGGACATCCCTACGAGCAGTACTTC
D gene: TRBD1; clone size: few; J gene: TRBJ1-4; V gene: TRBV6-1; CDR3 protein: CASKRTGGFEKLFF; CDR3 DNA: TGTGCCAGTAAAAGGACAGGGGGCTTTGAAAAACTGTTTTTT
D gene: -; clone size: -; J gene: TRBJ2-7; V gene: TRBV20-1; CDR3 protein: CSARDRNSVYEQYF; CDR3 DNA: TGCAGTGCTAGAGATCGGAATAGCGTTTACGAGCAGTACTTC
D gene: TRBD1; clone size: few; J gene: TRBJ1-5; V gene: TRBV6-1; CDR3 protein: CASTKGQLDQPQHF; CDR3 DNA: TGTGCCAGCACCAAGGGACAGCTCGATCAGCCCCAGCATTTT
D gene: TRBD1; clone size: -; J gene: TRBJ1-5; V gene: TRBV20-1; CDR3 protein: CSATDRVSNQPQHF; CDR3 DNA: TGCAGTGCTACGGACAGGGTGTCCAATCAGCCCCAGCATTTT
D gene: -; clone size: few; J gene: TRBJ1-6; V gene: TRBV6-1; CDR3 protein: CASSEAQDVGSPLHF; CDR3 DNA: TGTGCCAGCAGTGAAGCGCAGGATGTAGGATCACCCCTCCACTTT
D gene: -; clone size: -; J gene: TRBJ1-6; V gene: TRBV7-2; CDR3 protein: CASSLDSLNSPLHF; CDR3 DNA: TGTGCCAGCAGCTTAGACAGCCTTAATTCACCCCTCCACTTT
D gene: -; clone size: few; J gene: TRBJ1-4; V gene: TRBV6-5; CDR3 protein: CASSYISRGNEKLFF; CDR3 DNA: TGTGCCAGCAGTTACATATCCAGGGGTAATGAAAAACTGTTTTTT
D gene: -; clone size: few; J gene: TRBJ1-2; V gene: TRBV6-2/TRBV6-3; CDR3 protein: CASSYFPRTINGYTF; CDR3 DNA: TGTGCCAGCAGTTACTTTCCCCGGACAATCAACGGCTACACCTTC
D gene: -; clone size: -; J gene: TRBJ1-1; V gene: TRBV20-1; CDR3 protein: CSARNPGRVTEAFF; CDR3 DNA: TGCAGTGCTAGAAACCCTGGAAGGGTAACTGAAGCTTTCTTT
D gene: -; clone size: few; J gene: TRBJ2-2; V gene: TRBV12-3/TRBV12-4; CDR3 protein: CASTQRMGFSTGELFF; CDR3 DNA: TGTGCCAGCACCCAAAGAATGGGTTTTAGCACCGGGGAGCTGTTTTTT
D gene: TRBD2; clone size: -; J gene: TRBJ2-1; V gene: TRBV15; CDR3 protein: CATSREPGTSGRNEQFF; CDR3 DNA: TGTGCCACCAGCAGAGAACCTGGGACTAGCGGGAGAAATGAGCAGTTCTTC
D gene: -; clone size: -; J gene: TRBJ1-2; V gene: TRBV7-2; CDR3 protein: CASSLRQLYGYTF; CDR3 DNA: TGTGCCAGCAGCTTAAGACAGCTCTATGGCTACACCTTC
D gene: TRBD2; clone size: few; J gene: TRBJ2-1; V gene: TRBV19; CDR3 protein: CASSPMAGGLNNEQFF; CDR3 DNA: TGTGCCAGTAGTCCCATGGCGGGGGGGCTCAACAATGAGCAGTTCTTC
D gene: -; clone size: few; J gene: TRBJ2-4; V gene: TRBV6-5; CDR3 protein: CASSYGRLAKNIQYF; CDR3 DNA: TGTGCCAGCAGTTACGGGCGGCTAGCCAAAAACATTCAGTACTTC
D gene: TRBD1; clone size: few; J gene: TRBJ2-7; V gene: TRBV6-2/TRBV6-3; CDR3 protein: CASRKTGRSYEQYF; CDR3 DNA: TGTGCCAGCAGGAAGACAGGGCGCAGCTACGAGCAGTACTTC
D gene: TRBD2; clone size: few; J gene: TRBJ2-1; V gene: TRBV9; CDR3 protein: CASSVSGTSGGQQFF; CDR3 DNA: TGTGCCAGCAGCGTTTCCGGGACTAGCGGGGGACAGCAGTTCTTC
D gene: TRBD1; clone size: -; J gene: TRBJ2-5; V gene: TRBV25-1; CDR3 protein: CASSKGQGKGETQYF; CDR3 DNA: TGTGCCAGCAGTAAGGGACAGGGTAAGGGAGAGACCCAGTACTTC
D gene: -; clone size: few; J gene: TRBJ2-3; V gene: TRBV27; CDR3 protein: CASSFLTDPGLGTSTDTQYF; CDR3 DNA: TGTGCCAGCAGTTTCTTGACTGATCCCGGTTTGGGAACTAGCACAGATACGCAGTATTTT
D gene: -; clone size: many; J gene: TRBJ1-2; V gene: TRBV6-5; CDR3 protein: CASINPRVNYGYTF; CDR3 DNA: TGTGCCAGCATTAACCCACGGGTGAACTATGGCTACACCTTC
D gene: -; clone size: many; J gene: TRBJ2-1; V gene: TRBV7-9; CDR3 protein: CASSLGGSLSYNEQFF; CDR3 DNA: TGTGCCAGCAGCTTAGGAGGCAGCCTCTCCTACAATGAGCAGTTCTTC
D gene: -; clone size: few; J gene: TRBJ1-1; V gene: TRBV20-1; CDR3 protein: CSARGEPRRGNTEAFF; CDR3 DNA: TGCAGTGCTAGAGGGGAACCCCGAAGAGGGAACACTGAAGCTTTCTTT